The sequence of this TCR beta chain was determined in a study of T cells expressing NK-cell markers. Study overall: The authors sequenced eight donors, of whom seven were HCMV-seropositive and one was seronegative. Whole-study results and caveats: Dominant NKG2C+ clonotypes made up about 1.0-7.0% of CD8+ T cells in over five donors.

With UMIs, 5'RACE template switching was used to make TCR beta cDNA. TCRdb derives one entry per CDR3 protein from the 5' RACE reads, leaving out DNA. The specimen's table records around 180,000 distinct CDR3 sequences. CDR3 length equals 12 residues. Comment on this clonotype: The target antigen is unknown.

The chain employs TRBV12-3 or TRBV12-4 and TRBJ1-1; TCRdb selects TRBD1, and the lack of DNA leaves this call unchecked. This sequence originates from a man aged 18-70 years in good health. Sequencing was performed on blood T cells: a sorted CD56 or NKG2C T cell subset, CD4+ or CD8+ T cells, or bulk PBMC T cells (not recorded which). The CDR3 reads CASGTGITEAFF.